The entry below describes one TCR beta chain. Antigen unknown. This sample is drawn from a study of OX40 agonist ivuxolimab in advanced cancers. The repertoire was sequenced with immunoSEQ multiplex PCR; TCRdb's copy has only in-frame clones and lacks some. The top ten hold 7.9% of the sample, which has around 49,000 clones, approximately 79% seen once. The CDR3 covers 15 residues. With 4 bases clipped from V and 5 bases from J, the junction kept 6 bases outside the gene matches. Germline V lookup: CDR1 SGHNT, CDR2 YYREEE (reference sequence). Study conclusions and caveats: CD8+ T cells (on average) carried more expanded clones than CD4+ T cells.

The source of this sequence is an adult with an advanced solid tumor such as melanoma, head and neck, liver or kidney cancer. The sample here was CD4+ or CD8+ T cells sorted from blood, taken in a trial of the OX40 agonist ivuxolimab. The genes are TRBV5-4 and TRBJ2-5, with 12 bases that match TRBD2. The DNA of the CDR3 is TGTGCCAGCAGCGCGTGGACTAGCGGGATCGAGACCCAGTACTTC. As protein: CASSAWTSGIETQYF.